What follows are 12 T cell receptor beta chains derived from one specimen sequenced in a study of cytomegalovirus exposure and HLA in healthy donors. The PCR employed 60 Vbeta primers together with 13 Jbeta primers. Clones were read by immunoSEQ multiplex PCR, and TCRdb kept only the in-frame ones, dropping some. The table records over 85,000 clones, around 80% of them present only once. The sample comprised PBMCs. These receptors were taken from a woman in her fifties or sixties in good health and CMV-seropositive.

V gene TRBV6-1 combines with J gene TRBJ2-7, with D possibly matching TRBD2 (6 bases). Germline values: CDR1 MNHNS, CDR2 SASEGT. V shed 4 bases and J shed 0 bases, with 7 bases lying between them. CDR3 size: 13 residues. CDR3 sequence reads: CASSVTSSYEQYF. The CDR3 DNA sequence: TGTGCCAGCAGTGTGACTAGCTCCTACGAGCAGTACTTC.

The chain employs TRBV7-3 and TRBJ2-1; D gene unclear. Per germline, CDR1 SGHTA and CDR2 FQGTGA. V was pared by 2 bases and J by 0 bases, with 8 bases between. There are 15 residues in the CDR3. The CDR3 here is CASSLGLSSYNEQFF. The CDR3 coding sequence is TGTGCCAGCAGCTTAGGGCTGAGCTCCTACAATGAGCAGTTCTTC.

As to this clone: A read error may account for a junction end that differs from germline. This sequence joins TRBV11-2 and TRBJ1-5, with D unresolved. This CDR3 comprises 13 residues. Germline CDR1 and CDR2: SGHAT and FQNNGV. The CDR3 nucleotides are TGTGCCAGCAGCCAACTAAGCAGTCAGCCCCAGCATTTT. The encoded protein is CASSQLSSQPQHF.

This clone appeared once. The chain recombines TRBV6-6 with TRBJ1-2, with TRBD1 matching over 11 bases. The V segment lost 2 bases and the J segment 7 bases; nucleotides outside the gene matches: 3. CDR1 is MNHNY and CDR2 is SVGAGI in the germline V gene (reference sequence). The CDR3 is made up of 14 amino acids. The CDR3 DNA is TGTGCCAGCAGTTACACCGGGACAGGGGGTGGCTACACCTTC. Encoded protein: CASSYTGTGGGYTF.

V is TRBV6-5 and J is TRBJ2-7; TRBD2 matches at 11 bases. Germline V gene lookup returns CDR1 MNHEY and CDR2 SVGAGI. The CDR3 runs to 15 residues. Trimming at V came to 4 bases and at J to 2 bases, leaving 4 bases not matched to a gene. CDR3 region: CASSSGLAATYEQYF. CDR3 sequence (DNA): TGTGCCAGCAGTTCGGGACTAGCGGCGACCTACGAGCAGTACTTC.

This chain connects TRBV30 to TRBJ2-3; D uncertain. Germline V gene data show CDR1 as GTSNPN and CDR2 as SVGIG (reference sequence). V was pared by 4 bases and J by 6 bases, with 11 bases between. The CDR3 sequence is 12 residues long. The CDR3, as DNA: TGTGCCTGGACTCTTTTGGGCGATACGCAGTATTTT. As protein: CAWTLLGDTQYF.

The chain has TRBV5-1 and TRBJ1-4; D unresolved. The CDR3 is made up of 17 amino acids. V lost 0 bases to trimming and J lost 0 bases, with 12 bases between them. Germline values: CDR1 SGHRS, CDR2 YFSETQ. CDR3 sequence (DNA): TGCGCCAGCAGCTTGGTCCCAGGAACTTCAACTAATGAAAAACTGTTTTTT. Its translation: CASSLVPGTSTNEKLFF.

This clone was counted a single time. The rearrangement links TRBV5-1 to TRBJ1-4; no clear D gene. The CDR3 has 14 residues. The ends were cut back, 4 bases at V and 0 bases at J, with 7 bases in the middle. The germline CDR1 and CDR2 sequences are SGHRS and YFSETQ. CDR3 in amino acids: CASSLLATNEKLFF. CDR3 nucleotide sequence: TGCGCCAGCAGCCTACTGGCAACTAATGAAAAACTGTTTTTT.

The count of this clone is one. The chain joins TRBV5-1 to TRBJ1-3, with 11 nucleotides matching TRBD1. The germline CDR1 and CDR2 sequences are SGHRS and YFSETQ. With 4 bases clipped from V and 4 bases from J, the junction kept 4 bases outside the gene matches. This CDR3 is 15 amino acids long. The CDR3: CASSPGQGAGNTIYF. CDR3 nucleotides: TGCGCCAGCAGCCCAGGACAGGGGGCGGGAAACACCATATATTTT.

The CDR3 coding sequence is TGTGCCACCAGCAGAGATGGGCGTACCAATGAAAAACTGTTTTTT. Translation gives CATSRDGRTNEKLFF. The rearrangement uses TRBV15 and TRBJ1-4, with unresolved D. Germline values: CDR1 LNHNV, CDR2 YYDKDF (reference sequence). This CDR3 has 15 residues. V dropped 0 bases and J dropped 5 bases, with 10 bases sitting between them.

The V gene is TRBV7-2, the J gene TRBJ1-4; 7 bases are shared with TRBD1. Trimming took 2 bases from V and 8 from J; bases not matched to a gene: 5. The CDR3 is 14 amino acids. Germline CDR1 reads SGHTA; CDR2 reads FQGNSA. CDR3 DNA: TGTGCCAGCAGCTTATGGGCAGGGGGGGAAAAACTGTTTTTT. It codes for CASSLWAGGEKLFF.

The gene calls are TRBV2 and TRBJ1-2, with TRBD1 matching 7 bases. J gave up 0 bases and V 7 bases, and 2 bases lay outside the gene matches. The CDR3 length is 13 residues. In germline, CDR1 is SNHLY, CDR2 FYNNEI. For the CDR3, the DNA is TGTGCCAGCAATCAGGGGGCTAACTATGGCTACACCTTC. It encodes CASNQGANYGYTF.